These T cell receptor beta chains were read from a single sample in a study of Graves' ophthalmopathy and Graves' hyperthyroidism. TCRdb ran MiXCR on the multiplex PCR reads and lists one entry per CDR3 protein. The data show about 410,000 distinct CDR3 sequences, about 17% seen once. The source material was peripheral blood. These receptor sequences come from a young woman with Graves' ophthalmopathy. Each CDR3 is given with its conserved first and last residue. A D gene is named only where the DNA matches it firmly. Only some rows state a clone size, as once, few, many or a class for expanded clones.

D: .; size: many; V: TRBV12-3/TRBV12-4; J: TRBJ2-3; CDR3: CASSPRTVMITDTQYF; DNA: TGTGCCAGCAGTCCCAGGACAGTTATGATAACAGATACGCAGTATTTT
D: .; size: .; V: TRBV4-2; J: TRBJ1-1; CDR3: CASSQDWAAAGAMKNTEAFF; DNA: TGTGCCAGCAGCCAAGATTGGGCGGCGGCAGGGGCTATGAAAAACACTGAAGCTTTCTTT
D: TRBD1; size: once; V: TRBV11-1; J: TRBJ1-1; CDR3: CASSLILDRQNTEAFF; DNA: TGTGCCAGCAGCCTGATATTGGACAGGCAGAACACTGAAGCTTTCTTT
D: .; size: many; V: TRBV6-2/TRBV6-3; J: TRBJ1-1; CDR3: CASTENFQMNTEAFF; DNA: TGTGCCAGCACGGAGAACTTCCAGATGAACACTGAAGCTTTCTTT
D: .; size: many; V: TRBV30; J: TRBJ1-2; CDR3: CACLRRGLDGYTF; DNA: TGTGCCTGTTTACGCAGGGGTCTGGACGGCTACACCTTC
D: .; size: many; V: TRBV20-1; J: TRBJ1-1; CDR3: CSAFWSGLTEAFF; DNA: TGCAGTGCTTTCTGGTCTGGGCTGACTGAAGCTTTCTTT
D: TRBD1; size: .; V: TRBV28; J: TRBJ1-2; CDR3: CASRPRDRQLRGYTF; DNA: TGTGCCAGCAGGCCACGGGACAGGCAATTACGAGGCTACACCTTC
D: .; size: many; V: TRBV29-1; J: TRBJ1-1; CDR3: CSGKQVNTEAFF; DNA: TGCAGCGGAAAACAGGTTAACACTGAAGCTTTCTTT
D: TRBD2; size: .; V: TRBV20-1; J: TRBJ2-7; CDR3: CSARDAGTTAPEQYF; DNA: TGCAGTGCTAGAGACGCCGGGACTACCGCTCCCGAGCAGTACTTC
D: .; size: many; V: TRBV20-1; J: TRBJ1-1; CDR3: CSAKESRTPQFPQAFF; DNA: TGCAGTGCTAAGGAGTCCCGGACTCCTCAATTTCCTCAAGCTTTCTTT
D: .; size: .; V: TRBV2; J: TRBJ1-1; CDR3: CASKVDHPNTEAFF; DNA: TGTGCCAGCAAAGTTGACCACCCGAACACTGAAGCTTTCTTT
D: .; size: many; V: TRBV19; J: TRBJ1-5; CDR3: CASTGTWGNQPQHF; DNA: TGTGCCAGTACCGGGACGTGGGGCAATCAGCCCCAGCATTTT
D: .; size: many; V: TRBV12-5; J: TRBJ2-5; CDR3: CASGLVRSTGPSTKETQYF; DNA: TGTGCTAGTGGTTTGGTACGTTCGACAGGACCATCGACGAAAGAGACCCAGTACTTC
D: .; size: many; V: TRBV5-1; J: TRBJ1-6; CDR3: CASSLDTTYNSPLHF; DNA: TGCGCCAGCAGCTTGGACACTACCTATAATTCACCCCTCCACTTT
D: .; size: many; V: TRBV11-2; J: TRBJ1-2; CDR3: CASSPRLVGGGDYGYTF; DNA: TGTGCCAGCAGCCCACGCCTCGTAGGGGGGGGGGACTATGGCTACACCTTC
D: TRBD1; size: many; V: TRBV6-1; J: TRBJ2-3; CDR3: CASLPGTGPPDTQYF; DNA: TGTGCCAGCCTCCCCGGGACAGGTCCGCCAGATACGCAGTATTTT
D: TRBD1; size: many; V: TRBV28; J: TRBJ1-1; CDR3: CASTPGGTGGTEAFF; DNA: TGTGCCAGCACCCCTGGGGGGACAGGGGGCACTGAAGCTTTCTTT
D: .; size: many; V: TRBV9; J: TRBJ2-7; CDR3: CASSVNPTIERSSYEQYF; DNA: TGTGCCAGCAGCGTTAACCCCACCATTGAGAGGAGCTCCTACGAGCAGTACTTC
D: .; size: few; V: TRBV30; J: TRBJ2-5; CDR3: CAWRRNRQYF; DNA: TGTGCCTGGCGGAGGAACCGTCAGTACTTC